The 15 T cell receptor beta chains reported below all come from one sample, sequenced in a study of blood T cell repertoires in COVID-19. The table came from immunoSEQ multiplex PCR; TCRdb's copy has only in-frame clones and leaves some out. The data hold 110,000 to 150,000 clones, with 80% observed a single time. The sample comprised peripheral blood. The receptor source for this set is a woman aged 45-59 years with acute or convalescent COVID-19.

The chain couples TRBV6-2 or TRBV6-3 to TRBJ1-3, with D uncertain. Per germline, CDR1 MNHEY and CDR2 SVGEGT. This CDR3 contains 14 residues. Trimming stripped 0 bases from V and 10 bases from J, with 13 bases between. The CDR3 loop reads CASSYSFGFWTIYF. The DNA of the CDR3 is TGTGCCAGCAGTTACTCGTTCGGGTTTTGGACCATATATTTT.

The chain carries TRBV19 and TRBJ2-3, with D maybe TRBD2 (7 bases). The germline V and J ends were trimmed by 6 bases and 3 bases, with 16 bases remaining between them. Per germline, CDR1 LNHDA and CDR2 SQIVND (reference sequence). The CDR3 extends over 15 amino acids. CDR3 sequence (DNA): TGTGCCAGTAGACTAGTGGGGGGGCCGACAGATACGCAGTATTTT. This translates into CASRLVGGPTDTQYF.

The chain employs TRBV5-6 and TRBJ2-3, with D perhaps TRBD1 (7 bases). CDR1 is SGHDT and CDR2 is YYEEEE in the germline V gene. This CDR3 comprises 16 residues. With 5 bases removed from V and 5 bases from J, the gap between germline ends came to 21 bases. CDR3 protein: CASRPAGQGGGDTQYF. The CDR3 nucleotides are TGTGCCAGCAGACCTGCAGGGCAGGGGGGAGGAGATACGCAGTATTTT. The complete variable domain, with remaining parts taken from reference TRBV5-6 and TRBJ2-3, reads DAGVTQSPTHLIKTRGQQVTLRCSPKSGHDTVSWYQQALGQGPQFIFQYYEEEERQRGNFPDRFSGHQFPNYSSELNVNALLLGDSALYLCASRPAGQGGGDTQYFGPGTRLTVL.

This clone was detected a few times. CDR3 in DNA: TGTGCCAGCAGCGGACTAGCGGGGCTAGGGTACGAGCAGTACTTC. This translates into CASSGLAGLGYEQYF. The genes are TRBV28 and TRBJ2-7; 12 nucleotides match TRBD2. The germline V gene encodes CDR1 MDHEN and CDR2 SYDVKM. The J segment lost 4 bases and the V segment lost 6 bases, leaving 7 bases of the junction unmatched. This CDR3 spans 15 amino acids.

The chain combines TRBV28 with TRBJ2-7; 8 bases map to TRBD2. The CDR3 spans 15 residues. Germline V gene data show CDR1 as MDHEN and CDR2 as SYDVKM. Trimming took 3 bases from V and 3 from J; bases not matched to a gene: 7. The CDR3 sequence: CASSFRGGGRYEQYF. The CDR3 bases are TGTGCCAGCAGTTTTCGGGGGGGAGGACGCTACGAGCAGTACTTC.

As regards this clone: Relative to the germline gene, one junction end is altered; a read error may explain this. This chain connects TRBV14 to TRBJ1-1, with 7 nucleotides matching TRBD1. Germline-derived CDR1 and CDR2 are SGHDN and FVKESK. CDR3 length equals 16 residues. The CDR3 DNA reads TGTGCCAGCAGTCAAGAAAAGGGGGCGGTGAACACTGAAGCTTTCTTT. As protein: CASSQEKGAVNTEAFF.

The chain has TRBV7-2 and TRBJ2-7, with D unresolved. This CDR3 contains 12 residues. V lost 8 bases and J lost 2, with 10 bases in between. Germline CDR1 is SGHTA and CDR2 is FQGNSA. CDR3 DNA sequence: TGTGCCAGCCGGTGGTCCACCTACGAGCAGTACTTC. Translating it yields CASRWSTYEQYF.

The V gene is TRBV6-2 or TRBV6-3, the J gene TRBJ1-6; 8 bases map to TRBD1. The CDR3 spans 17 residues. J was trimmed by 13 bases and V by 0 bases; bases with no gene match: 14. Germline lookup yields CDR1 MNHEY and CDR2 SVGEGT. This CDR3 reads CASSYSVRTGTGGPLHF. The DNA of the CDR3 is TGTGCCAGCAGTTACTCGGTCAGGACCGGGACAGGAGGTCCCCTCCACTTT.

The chain uses TRBV13 and TRBJ2-5, with 8 bases aligning to TRBD2. The CDR3 length is 16 residues. V was clipped by 0 bases and J by 5 bases; unmatched bases: 8. CDR1 and CDR2 from the germline V gene are PRHDT and FYEKMQ (reference sequence). The CDR3 loop is CASSLGSSGVSETQYF. DNA of the CDR3: TGTGCCAGCAGCTTAGGCAGTAGCGGGGTTTCGGAGACCCAGTACTTC.

Written as DNA, the CDR3 is TGTGCCAGCAGCTCCTCGGGCAGCGGGGGAAAGTATTTT. Protein: CASSSSGSGGKYF. The J gene is TRBJ2-3, the V gene TRBV7-3; 8 bases are a match to TRBD2. CDR1 is SGHTA, CDR2 FQGTGA, per germline. CDR3 length: 13 residues. V dropped 4 bases and J dropped 13; count of bases not matched to a gene: 10.

V gene TRBV3-1 (or the pseudogene TRBV3-2) combines with J gene TRBJ1-4; weak D call: TRBD1 (5 bases). Germline loops: CDR1 LGHDT, CDR2 YNNKEL (reference sequence). With 1 base removed from V and 5 bases from J, the gap between germline ends came to 11 bases. The CDR3 contains 15 residues. The CDR3 DNA is TGTGCCAGCAGCCAAGGGGTCTGGGGCAATGAAAAACTGTTTTTT. Translated: CASSQGVWGNEKLFF.

The DNA of the CDR3 is TGTGCCAGCAGCTTGCGGGACAGCAAGAATAATTCACCCCTCCACTTT. Amino acids: CASSLRDSKNNSPLHF. V usage is TRBV5-8 and J usage is TRBJ1-6; 7 bases map to TRBD1. Looked up from germline, CDR1 is SGHTS and CDR2 is YDEGEE. Losses at the gene ends were 1 base for V and 5 bases for J; bases not matched to a gene: 6. The CDR3 is 16 residues long.

The sample holds a few counts of this clone. The chain uses TRBV19 and TRBJ1-5; 9 bases line up with TRBD1. The CDR3 runs 16 residues. V was pared by 2 bases and J by 4 bases, with 6 bases of the junction left unmatched. Germline V gives CDR1 LNHDA, CDR2 SQIVND (reference sequence). As DNA, the CDR3 is TGTGCCAGTAGTATACGCCCGGGACAGGGAAATCAGCCCCAGCATTTT. Translated: CASSIRPGQGNQPQHF. The complete variable domain, with remaining parts taken from reference TRBV19 and TRBJ1-5, reads DGGITQSPKYLFRKEGQNVTLSCEQNLNHDAMYWYRQDPGQGLRLIYYSQIVNDFQKGDIAEGYSVSREKKESFPLTVTSAQKNPTAFYLCASSIRPGQGNQPQHFGDGTRLSIL.

The V call is TRBV2, the J call TRBJ2-2; D remains ambiguous. The germline V and J ends were trimmed by 5 bases and 1 base, with 8 bases remaining between them. This CDR3 has 14 residues. The germline V gene encodes CDR1 SNHLY and CDR2 FYNNEI. The CDR3 DNA follows: TGTGCCAGCAGTCGTAGACAGAACACCGGGGAGCTGTTTTTT. Residues: CASSRRQNTGELFF.

The chain recombines TRBV18 with TRBJ2-3; the match to TRBD1 covers 8 bases. The CDR3 covers 16 residues. CDR1 and CDR2 (germline): KGHSH, LQKENI. The junction had 8 bases not matched to a gene; V was cut back by 6 bases and J by 0 bases. Here the CDR3 reads CASSHTGGTSTDTQYF. The CDR3 DNA sequence: TGTGCCAGCTCCCACACAGGGGGTACTAGCACAGATACGCAGTATTTT.